The rows below give T cell receptor beta chains drawn from one sample of a study of radiotherapy plus CTLA-4 blockade in lung cancer. Here immunoSEQ multiplex PCR was the method, and the copy in TCRdb shows in-frame clones only, minus some. Of 43,000 or so clones in the sample, 73% were seen once. Sequencing used peripheral blood, obtained from a patient treated with radiotherapy plus ipilimumab. These receptors came from a human donor with non-small cell lung cancer who had a complete response to radiotherapy plus ipilimumab. Each CDR3 is given with its conserved first and last residue. A D gene is named only where the DNA matches it firmly. Some rows have no size entry. The others give once, few or many, or a class for an expanded clone.

d_gene	v_gene	abundance	j_gene	CDR3nt	CDR3aa
NA	TRBV7-8	NA	TRBJ1-5	TGTGCCAGCACCCTCTCGGGAAGAGAGAGCAATCAGCCCCAGCATTTT	CASTLSGRESNQPQHF
NA	TRBV7-2	NA	TRBJ2-1	TGTGCCAGCAGCTTATTCGGACAAGAGCAGTTCTTC	CASSLFGQEQFF
TRBD1	TRBV7-2	few	TRBJ1-4	TGTGCCAGCAGCTTAGGCCGGCGGACAGGGGGGAGAAGGGAAAAACTGTTTTTT	CASSLGRRTGGRREKLFF
TRBD1	TRBV9	NA	TRBJ2-3	TGTGCCAGCAGCGTAGCTGGACAGGGGTCCGTAGATACGCAGTATTTT	CASSVAGQGSVDTQYF
NA	TRBV5-4	NA	TRBJ1-1	TGTGCCAGCAGCTTGGCCTTTGTCGGGAACACTGAAGCTTTCTTT	CASSLAFVGNTEAFF
NA	TRBV27	few	TRBJ1-6	TGTGCCACGGGTTCACCCCTCCACTTT	CATGSPLHF
TRBD2	TRBV5-1	few	TRBJ2-2	TGCGCCAGCAGCTTGGACGCAGCGGGAGGGTCCGGGGAGCTGTTTTTT	CASSLDAAGGSGELFF
NA	TRBV7-2	NA	TRBJ1-6	TGTGCCAGCAGATCGAATTCACCCCTCCACTTT	CASRSNSPLHF
TRBD2	TRBV6-5	NA	TRBJ2-1	TGTGCCAGCAGTTACACTAGCGGGGCCTACAATGAGCAGTTCTTC	CASSYTSGAYNEQFF
NA	TRBV7-8	NA	TRBJ2-7	TGTGCCAGCAGCCCCGGTAGGAGCTTGAATTACGAGCAGTACTTC	CASSPGRSLNYEQYF
NA	TRBV2	NA	TRBJ1-5	TGTGCCAGCAGTGGGGACGCAGGGGTTCAGCCCCAGCATTTT	CASSGDAGVQPQHF
NA	TRBV5-8	few	TRBJ1-4	TGTGCCAGCAGCTTGAGTAACCAGCCCGGAGGTAATGAAAAACTGTTTTTT	CASSLSNQPGGNEKLFF
TRBD2	TRBV6-5	few	TRBJ2-7	TGTGCCAGCAGCTGGGCTAGCGGGAGCCACGAGCAGTACTTC	CASSWASGSHEQYF
NA	TRBV11-2	NA	TRBJ2-1	TGTGCCAGCAGCTTAGTCCTAGCAAGGAATGAGCAGTTCTTC	CASSLVLARNEQFF
TRBD1	TRBV28	NA	TRBJ1-2	TGTGCCAGCAGTTCGGGGGACAGGGGGAACTATGGCTACACCTTC	CASSSGDRGNYGYTF
TRBD1	TRBV7-6	few	TRBJ1-4	TGTGCCAGCAGCTCCCGCGGGACAGGCATAGTGAGGGGAACTAATGAAAAACTGTTTTTT	CASSSRGTGIVRGTNEKLFF
TRBD1	TRBV28	few	TRBJ2-1	TGTGCCAGCAGCCACAGGGGGCTCGTCAATGAGCAGTTCTTC	CASSHRGLVNEQFF
TRBD2	TRBV5-1	NA	TRBJ2-2	TGCGCCAGCAGCTCTCAGACTAGCTCGAACACCGGGGAGCTGTTTTTT	CASSSQTSSNTGELFF
NA	TRBV6-5	NA	TRBJ2-3	TGTGCCAGCAAAACTAGCACCGGCACAGATACGCAGTATTTT	CASKTSTGTDTQYF
NA	TRBV10-2	NA	TRBJ2-1	TGCGCCAGCAGTGAGTCGAGTTTCGGGCTAGCGACGAACAATGAGCAGTTCTTC	CASSESSFGLATNNEQFF
TRBD1	TRBV13	NA	TRBJ2-3	TGTGCCAGCAGCCGCGGACAGGCTCCAGATACGCAGTATTTT	CASSRGQAPDTQYF
TRBD2	TRBV2	NA	TRBJ2-1	TGTGCCAGCACACGCGCGGGAGTGCGGAATGAGCAGTTCTTC	CASTRAGVRNEQFF
TRBD1	TRBV5-4	NA	TRBJ1-2	TGTGCCAGCAGGTGGGGGACAGGGCTGAGCTATGGCTACACCTTC	CASRWGTGLSYGYTF
TRBD2	TRBV11-3	NA	TRBJ2-7	TGTGCCAGCAGCCAAGAGAGCGGGGGCGAGCAGTACTTC	CASSQESGGEQYF
TRBD1	TRBV6-6	NA	TRBJ2-1	TGTGCCAGCAGTTACGAGGGACAGACCTACAATGAGCAGTTCTTC	CASSYEGQTYNEQFF
TRBD2	TRBV5-1	NA	TRBJ2-1	TGCGCCAGCAGCTTAGCGGGGGGCCGGAATGAGCAGTTCTTC	CASSLAGGRNEQFF
TRBD1	TRBV30	once	TRBJ1-1	TGTGCCTGGAGCGAAGGGACAGGGGCCTCGAACACTGAAGCTTTCTTT	CAWSEGTGASNTEAFF
NA	TRBV6-1	once	TRBJ1-1	TGTGCCAGCGCGAAGGGGAAGGTCGGGAACACTGAAGCTTTCTTT	CASAKGKVGNTEAFF
TRBD1	TRBV2	NA	TRBJ2-2	TGTGCCAGCACCACAGGGGGCCCTGCGAACACCGGGGAGCTGTTTTTT	CASTTGGPANTGELFF
NA	TRBV29-1	NA	TRBJ2-3	TGCAGCGTAGCCGGGAGCACAGATACGCAGTATTTT	CSVAGSTDTQYF
TRBD2	TRBV9	NA	TRBJ2-5	TGTGCCAGCAGCGCCTTAGCGGGGGGGCCTGAGGAGACCCAGTACTTC	CASSALAGGPEETQYF
NA	TRBV28	NA	TRBJ2-7	TGTGCCAGTCAGGGGAAGCCATACGAGCAGTACTTC	CASQGKPYEQYF
TRBD1	TRBV5-6	few	TRBJ2-5	TGTGCCAGCAGCTACACAGGGGGGCGCCAACAAGAGACCCAGTACTTC	CASSYTGGRQQETQYF
NA	TRBV19	few	TRBJ1-1	TGTGCCAGTAGTATCCGGGGTGAAGCTTTCTTT	CASSIRGEAFF
TRBD1	TRBV4-2	NA	TRBJ2-6	TGTGCCAGCAAGAAAGGGGACAGGGTATTCTCTGGGGCCAACGTCCTGACTTTC	CASKKGDRVFSGANVLTF
NA	TRBV27	NA	TRBJ2-4	TGTGCCAGCAGTTTGAATGCGCGCCTAAGCCAAAACATTCAGTACTTC	CASSLNARLSQNIQYF
TRBD1	TRBV19	few	TRBJ1-1	TGTGCCAGTAGAGGTAGAGGGGGCTCTTCTGAAGCTTTCTTT	CASRGRGGSSEAFF
NA	TRBV28	NA	TRBJ2-7	TGTGCCAGCAGTCGAGGGGGTGACTACGAGCAGTACTTC	CASSRGGDYEQYF
NA	TRBV5-1	NA	TRBJ2-5	TGCGCCAGCAGCCGACAGGAGAAAGAGACCCAGTACTTC	CASSRQEKETQYF
TRBD2	TRBV4-2	NA	TRBJ2-1	TGTGCCAGCAGCCAACAGACTAGCGGGAGGGCTAATGAGCAGTTCTTC	CASSQQTSGRANEQFF